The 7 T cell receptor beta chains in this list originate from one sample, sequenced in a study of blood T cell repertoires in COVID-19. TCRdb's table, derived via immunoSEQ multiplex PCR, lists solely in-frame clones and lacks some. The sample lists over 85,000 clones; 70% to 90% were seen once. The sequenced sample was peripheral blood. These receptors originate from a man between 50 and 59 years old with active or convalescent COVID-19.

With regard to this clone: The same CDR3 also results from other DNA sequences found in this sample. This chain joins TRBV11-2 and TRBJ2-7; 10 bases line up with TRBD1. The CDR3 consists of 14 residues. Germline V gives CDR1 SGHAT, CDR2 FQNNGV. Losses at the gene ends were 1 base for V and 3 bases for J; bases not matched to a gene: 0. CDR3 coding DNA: TGTGCCAGCAGCTTAGGGACAGGGGGCTACGAGCAGTACTTC. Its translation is CASSLGTGGYEQYF.

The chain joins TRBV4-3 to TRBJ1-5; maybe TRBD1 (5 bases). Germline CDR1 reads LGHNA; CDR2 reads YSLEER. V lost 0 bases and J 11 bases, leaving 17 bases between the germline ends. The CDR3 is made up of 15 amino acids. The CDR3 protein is CASSQDRGSYTAQHF. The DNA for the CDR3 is TGCGCCAGCAGCCAAGATAGGGGCTCCTACACTGCCCAGCATTTT.

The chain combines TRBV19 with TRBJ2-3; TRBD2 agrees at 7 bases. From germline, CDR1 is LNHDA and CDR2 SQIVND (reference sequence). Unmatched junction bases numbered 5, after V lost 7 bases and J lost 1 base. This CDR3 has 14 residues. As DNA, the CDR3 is TGTGCCAGTACCCCGGCGGGGGGCACAGATACGCAGTATTTT. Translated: CASTPAGGTDTQYF.

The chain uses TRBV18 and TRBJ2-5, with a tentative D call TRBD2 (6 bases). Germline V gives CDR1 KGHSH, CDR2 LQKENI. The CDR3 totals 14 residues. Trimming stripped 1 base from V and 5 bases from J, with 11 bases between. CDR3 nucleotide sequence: TGTGCCAGCTCACCACGCCGGACTATGGAGACCCAGTACTTC. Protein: CASSPRRTMETQYF.

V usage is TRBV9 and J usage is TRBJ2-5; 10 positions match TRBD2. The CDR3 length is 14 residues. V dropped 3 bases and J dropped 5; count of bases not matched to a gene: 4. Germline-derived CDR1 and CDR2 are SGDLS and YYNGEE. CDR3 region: CASSDLAGEETQYF. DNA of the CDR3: TGTGCCAGCAGCGACCTAGCGGGGGAGGAGACCCAGTACTTC.

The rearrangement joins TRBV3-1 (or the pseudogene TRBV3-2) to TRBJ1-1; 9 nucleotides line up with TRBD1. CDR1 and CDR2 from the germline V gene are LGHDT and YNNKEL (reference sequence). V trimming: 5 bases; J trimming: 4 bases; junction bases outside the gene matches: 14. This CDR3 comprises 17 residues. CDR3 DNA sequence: TGTGCCAGCAGCTTACAGGGGGCCCTTTCGATCGGCACTGAAGCTTTCTTT. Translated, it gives CASSLQGALSIGTEAFF.

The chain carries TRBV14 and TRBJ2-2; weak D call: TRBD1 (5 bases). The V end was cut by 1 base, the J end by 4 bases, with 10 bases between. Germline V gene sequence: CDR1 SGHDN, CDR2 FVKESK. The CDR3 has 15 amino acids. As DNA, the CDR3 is TGTGCCAGCAGCCAAGGGGTAGGGGCCACCGGGGAGCTGTTTTTT. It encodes CASSQGVGATGELFF.